The next 26 T cell receptor beta chains were all read from a single sample in a study of blood T cell repertoires in COVID-19. TCRdb's copy holds only in-frame clones and misses some; the assay was immunoSEQ multiplex PCR. Of fewer than 350,000 clones listed, about 85% are singletons. The sequenced sample consisted of PBMCs or T cells enriched from blood (not recorded which). These receptors all stem from a woman in her fifties or sixties who had recovered from COVID-19.

V is TRBV5-6 and J is TRBJ1-1, with a tentative D call TRBD1 (5 bases). Trimming removed 2 bases at V and 6 bases at J, with 14 bases between. The CDR3 totals 14 residues. The germline gives CDR1 SGHDT, CDR2 YYEEEE. This CDR3 is CASSFISGMAEAFF. The DNA of the CDR3 is TGTGCCAGCAGCTTCATCTCAGGGATGGCTGAAGCTTTCTTT.

As concerns this clone: This could be a read error, since a much larger clone is one nucleotide away. The chain employs TRBV25-1 and TRBJ2-2; D gene uncertain. V was shortened by 5 bases and J by 1 base, with 5 bases between the two germline ends. CDR3 length: 13 residues. Per germline, CDR1 MGHDK and CDR2 SYGVNS. The DNA for the CDR3 is TGTGCCAGCAGTCCAGGGAACACCGGGGAGCTGTTTTTT. It is translated as CASSPGNTGELFF.

The chain combines TRBV28 with TRBJ2-1; perhaps TRBD1 as D (5 bases). This CDR3 has 12 residues. The germline V gene has CDR1 MDHEN and CDR2 SYDVKM. V dropped 3 bases and J dropped 7 bases, with 7 bases sitting between them. For the CDR3, the DNA is TGTGCCAGCAGTTTGTCAGGGAATGAGCAGTTCTTC. Protein: CASSLSGNEQFF.

This clone appeared a single time. This chain links TRBV5-1 with TRBJ2-5; 7 bases match TRBD1. The CDR3 spans 14 residues. Germline V gene lookup returns CDR1 SGHRS and CDR2 YFSETQ. V was pared by 0 bases and J by 3 bases, with 2 bases of the junction left unmatched. The DNA of the CDR3 is TGCGCCAGCAGCTTGGGTGGACAGGAAGAGACCCAGTACTTC. It specifies CASSLGGQEETQYF.

The rearrangement joins TRBV19 to TRBJ1-4; D not resolved. The CDR3 consists of 17 residues. CDR1 LNHDA and CDR2 SQIVND come from the germline V gene (reference sequence). The V end lost 0 bases, the J end lost 2 bases, and 13 bases lay between the germline ends. In nucleotides, the CDR3 is TGTGCCAGTAGTATAGACGGGCCCCGGAGGACTAATGAAAAACTGTTTTTT. This sequence encodes CASSIDGPRRTNEKLFF.

The sample holds a few counts of this clone. This rearrangement joins TRBV11-3 to TRBJ1-1; the D is unclear. Per germline, CDR1 SGHNT and CDR2 YENEEA. This CDR3 contains 13 residues. Trimming removed 5 bases from V and 1 base from J, with 8 bases in between. In nucleotides, the CDR3 is TGTGCCAGCAGCCAGGACTGGAACACTGAAGCTTTCTTT. Protein: CASSQDWNTEAFF.

This clone was seen more than once but under ten times. V is TRBV7-2 and J is TRBJ2-1; 7 nucleotides match TRBD1. V lost 1 base and J lost 0; bases outside the gene matches: 3. The CDR3 covers 16 residues. The germline gives CDR1 SGHTA, CDR2 FQGNSA. The CDR3 DNA sequence: TGTGCCAGCAGCTTAGTCTCAGGGGGCTCCTACAATGAGCAGTTCTTC. It translates to CASSLVSGGSYNEQFF. Looking up the rest from reference TRBV7-2 and TRBJ2-1 gives the full variable domain: GAGVSQSPSNKVTEKGKDVELRCDPISGHTALYWYRQSLGQGLEFLIYFQGNSAPDKSGLPSDRFSAERTGGSVSTLTIQRTQQEDSAVYLCASSLVSGGSYNEQFFGPGTRLTVL.

The chain recombines TRBV7-9 with TRBJ2-7; 11 bases are a match to TRBD2. Germline V lookup: CDR1 SEHNR, CDR2 FQNEAQ (reference sequence). This CDR3 has 16 residues. V shed 3 bases, J shed 6 bases, and the junction held 10 bases outside the gene matches. CDR3 in amino acids: CASSFTGSGGAGEQYF. CDR3 DNA: TGTGCCAGCAGCTTTACCGGTAGCGGGGGGGCCGGCGAGCAGTACTTC. Combining the CDR3 with reference TRBV7-9 and TRBJ2-7 gives the whole variable domain DTGVSQNPRHKITKRGQNVTFRCDPISEHNRLYWYRQTLGQGPEFLTYFQNEAQLEKSRLLSDRFSAERPKGSFSTLEIQRTEQGDSAMYLCASSFTGSGGAGEQYFGPGTRLTVT.

Only one count was recorded for this clone. V and J are TRBV5-1 and TRBJ1-1; D may be TRBD1 (5 bases). CDR3 length: 14 amino acids. Trimming took 4 bases from V and 6 from J, leaving 16 bases between them. CDR1 and CDR2 from the germline V gene are SGHRS and YFSETQ. The CDR3 is CASSPQANLAEAFF. The CDR3 DNA is TGCGCCAGCAGCCCACAGGCTAATCTTGCTGAAGCTTTCTTT.

The chain links TRBV2 to TRBJ1-1; no clear D gene. This CDR3 contains 12 residues. Trimming cost V 7 bases and J 4 bases, with 10 bases left between them. The germline gives CDR1 SNHLY, CDR2 FYNNEI. CDR3 coding DNA: TGTGCCAGCAAAATATGGAGCACTGAAGCTTTCTTT. Translating it yields CASKIWSTEAFF. The full variable domain, with the rest looked up from reference TRBV2 and TRBJ1-1, is EPEVTQTPSHQVTQMGQEVILRCVPISNHLYFYWYRQILGQKVEFLVSFYNNEISEKSEIFDDQFSVERPDGSNFTLKIRSTKLEDSAMYFCASKIWSTEAFFGQGTRLTVV.

The genes are TRBV6-1 and TRBJ1-2, with 8 bases lining up with TRBD1. The CDR3 sequence is 15 residues long. Germline V gene sequence: CDR1 MNHNS, CDR2 SASEGT. Trimming at V came to 2 bases and at J to 2 bases, leaving 4 bases not matched to a gene. CDR3 DNA: TGTGCCAGCAGTGAAATGACAGGGGCGAACTATGGCTACACCTTC. Translating it yields CASSEMTGANYGYTF.

The rearrangement uses TRBV18 and TRBJ2-2; possibly TRBD1 for D (6 bases). The CDR3 spans 16 residues. Deletions cut 6 bases from V and 1 base from J, with 15 bases between. The germline gives CDR1 KGHSH, CDR2 LQKENI. The CDR3 DNA follows: TGTGCCAGCTCCGTAATGGCAGGGGAGAACACCGGGGAGCTGTTTTTT. Its translation: CASSVMAGENTGELFF.

The table lists this clone with a count of one. This chain uses TRBV18 with TRBJ2-2; D possibly corresponds to TRBD2 (6 bases). The V end lost 3 bases, the J end lost 2 bases, and 13 bases lay between the germline ends. The CDR3 spans 16 residues. CDR1 and CDR2 (germline): KGHSH, LQKENI. CDR3 loop: CASSPAGRYNTGELFF. The CDR3 bases are TGTGCCAGCTCACCGGCGGGGAGGTACAACACCGGGGAGCTGTTTTTT.

V usage is TRBV7-9 and J usage is TRBJ2-7, with D unclear. The CDR3 is 14 amino acids. Germline CDR1 is SEHNR and CDR2 is FQNEAQ (reference sequence). V lost 1 base and J 1 base, leaving 8 bases between the germline ends. The CDR3 is CASSLVSSSYEQYF. The CDR3 DNA reads as TGTGCCAGCAGCTTAGTTAGCAGTTCCTACGAGCAGTACTTC.

This clone was observed a single time. The V call is TRBV7-2, the J call TRBJ1-3; 7 bases are shared with TRBD1. The V gene end was trimmed by 5 bases and the J gene end by 4 bases; junction bases not matched to a gene: 8. The CDR3 is 15 amino acids. From germline, CDR1 is SGHTA and CDR2 FQGNSA. The CDR3 is CASSLDRVAGNTIYF. The CDR3 DNA follows: TGTGCCAGCAGCCTAGACAGGGTGGCCGGAAACACCATATATTTT.

The rearrangement uses TRBV7-6 and TRBJ1-1; D is ambiguous. The CDR3 has 13 amino acids. V was pared by 2 bases and J by 0 bases, with 4 bases between. From germline, CDR1 is SGHVS and CDR2 FNYEAQ. Here the CDR3 DNA reads TGTGCCAGCAGCTTACGTATGAACACTGAAGCTTTCTTT. Residues: CASSLRMNTEAFF.

The chain combines TRBV27 with TRBJ2-1, with 9 bases aligning to TRBD2. The CDR3 loop spans 16 amino acids. Germline V gene lookup returns CDR1 MNHEY and CDR2 SMNVEV (reference sequence). V was clipped by 3 bases and J by 8 bases; unmatched bases: 11. CDR3 bases: TGTGCCAGCAGTTTCCTAGGCGGGAGGGAATTTGATGAGCAGTTCTTC. This gives the protein CASSFLGGREFDEQFF.

This rearrangement joins TRBV6-1 to TRBJ1-5, with 8 bases aligning to TRBD1. Per germline, CDR1 MNHNS and CDR2 SASEGT. The J segment lost 5 bases and the V segment lost 2 bases, leaving 2 bases of the junction unmatched. This CDR3 is 14 amino acids long. In nucleotides, the CDR3 is TGTGCCAGCAGTGAACCAGGGGGCTATCAGCCCCAGCATTTT. Translation gives CASSEPGGYQPQHF.

This clone was counted a few times. V usage is TRBV19 and J usage is TRBJ1-5, with TRBD1 matching 10 bases. Germline values: CDR1 LNHDA, CDR2 SQIVND (reference sequence). The V gene end was trimmed by 3 bases and the J gene end by 6 bases; junction bases not matched to a gene: 8. The CDR3 is made up of 16 amino acids. CDR3 sequence: CASSIKGQGRIQPQHF. Written as DNA, the CDR3 is TGTGCCAGTAGTATTAAGGGACAGGGGCGGATTCAGCCCCAGCATTTT.

The chain recombines TRBV9 with TRBJ1-1; D not certain. V lost 4 bases, J lost 11 bases, and 15 bases lay in between. This CDR3 region has 12 residues. Germline-derived CDR1 and CDR2 are SGDLS and YYNGEE. The CDR3 is CASSPEGGTAFF. In nucleotides, the CDR3 is TGTGCCAGCAGCCCAGAAGGAGGAACGGCTTTCTTT. Full variable domain (remainder filled in from reference TRBV9 and TRBJ1-1): DSGVTQTPKHLITATGQRVTLRCSPRSGDLSVYWYQQSLDQGLQFLIQYYNGEERAKGNILERFSAQQFPDLHSELNLSSLELGDSALYFCASSPEGGTAFFGQGTRLTVV.

The V and J genes are TRBV30 and TRBJ2-3; 14 positions match TRBD2. The V gene end was trimmed by 0 bases and the J gene end by 3 bases; junction bases not matched to a gene: 5. CDR1 GTSNPN and CDR2 SVGIG come from the germline V gene (reference sequence). The CDR3 has 17 amino acids. The CDR3 spells CAWSVTSGGAFTDTQYF. The DNA for the CDR3 is TGTGCCTGGAGTGTGACTAGCGGGGGGGCCTTTACAGATACGCAGTATTTT. Using reference TRBV30 and TRBJ2-3 for the parts outside the CDR3, the full variable domain is SQTIHQWPATLVQPVGSPLSLECTVEGTSNPNLYWYRQAAGRGLQLLFYSVGIGQISSEVPQNLSASRPQDRQFILSSKKLLLSDSGFYLCAWSVTSGGAFTDTQYFGPGTRLTVL.

V and J are TRBV14 and TRBJ2-3, with 9 bases lining up with TRBD2. Unmatched junction bases numbered 7, after V lost 5 bases and J lost 4 bases. The CDR3 has 15 amino acids. From germline, CDR1 is SGHDN and CDR2 FVKESK. Written as DNA, the CDR3 is TGTGCCAGCAGCACCCCGGGACTAGCAGCAGATACGCAGTATTTT. Its protein product is CASSTPGLAADTQYF.

The chain has TRBV6-5 and TRBJ1-2; 12 bases are a match to TRBD1. Germline CDR1 MNHEY, CDR2 SVGAGI. The CDR3 contains 13 residues. With V trimmed by 5 bases and J by 8 bases, 3 bases remained unmatched. CDR3 sequence: CASSPGQGAGYTF. Here the CDR3 DNA reads TGTGCCAGCAGTCCGGGACAGGGGGCCGGCTACACCTTC.

The chain combines TRBV7-2 with TRBJ2-1, with TRBD1 matching over 8 bases. The trim removed 5 bases at V and 5 bases at J, leaving 8 bases unmatched. The CDR3 spans 15 residues. Per the germline V gene, CDR1 is SGHTA and CDR2 is FQGNSA. The CDR3 here is CASSARTGTNNEQFF. CDR3 bases: TGTGCCAGCAGCGCGCGGACAGGGACAAACAATGAGCAGTTCTTC.

This clone has only a few counts. The V call is TRBV19, the J call TRBJ1-1; 7 nucleotides line up with TRBD1. J was trimmed by 1 base and V by 4 bases; bases with no gene match: 6. Germline V gives CDR1 LNHDA, CDR2 SQIVND (reference sequence). The length of the CDR3 is 15 residues. CDR3: CASSTLSGGNTEAFF. CDR3 coding DNA: TGTGCCAGTAGTACCCTCTCAGGGGGGAACACTGAAGCTTTCTTT.

This chain joins TRBV5-4 and TRBJ2-1, with 14 bases matching TRBD2. CDR1 and CDR2 from the germline V gene are SGHNT and YYREEE (reference sequence). With V trimmed by 7 bases and J by 7 bases, 4 bases remained unmatched. The CDR3 is made up of 14 amino acids. CDR3 region: CASRLAGGLNEQFF. The CDR3 DNA sequence: TGTGCCAGCCGACTAGCGGGAGGGTTGAATGAGCAGTTCTTC.